This T cell receptor (beta chain) is drawn from a study of T cell responses to AZD1222 COVID-19 vaccine. The study, taken as a whole, reports: Distributed over spike, vaccine-associated CD4 TCRs predominated at 160-218 and 743-854. Clonal diversity was possibly underestimated; the donors were predominantly white British and more often female.

This clone has a handful of counts. The antigen remains unidentified. Produced via immunoSEQ multiplex PCR; TCRdb's table is partial and in-frame only. The sample records tens of thousands of clones, 85% to 90% being singletons. Trimming removed 4 bases at V and 3 bases at J, with 13 bases between. The CDR3 spans 15 residues. Germline values: CDR1 LGHDT, CDR2 YNNKEL (reference sequence). The sequence was obtained from an adult in good health. The sequencing here drew on peripheral blood, taken on day 0 of AZD1222 vaccination. The rearrangement uses TRBV3-1 (or the pseudogene TRBV3-2) and TRBJ1-3; D gene uncertain. CDR3 sequence reads: CASSLSRVGGNTIYF. In DNA form, the CDR3 reads TGTGCCAGCAGCCTCAGTCGGGTGGGTGGAAACACCATATATTTT.